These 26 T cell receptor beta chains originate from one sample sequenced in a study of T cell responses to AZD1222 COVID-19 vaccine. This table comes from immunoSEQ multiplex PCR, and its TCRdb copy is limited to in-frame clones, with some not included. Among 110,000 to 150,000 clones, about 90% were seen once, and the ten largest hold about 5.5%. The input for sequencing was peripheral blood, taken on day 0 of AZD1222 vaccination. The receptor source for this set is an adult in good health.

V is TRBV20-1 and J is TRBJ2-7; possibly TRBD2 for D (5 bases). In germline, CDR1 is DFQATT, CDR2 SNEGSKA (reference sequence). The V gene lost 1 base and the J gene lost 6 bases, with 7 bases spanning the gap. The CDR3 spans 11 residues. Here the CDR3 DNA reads TGCAGTGCTAGAGGCGCGGGCGAGCAGTACTTC. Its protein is CSARGAGEQYF.

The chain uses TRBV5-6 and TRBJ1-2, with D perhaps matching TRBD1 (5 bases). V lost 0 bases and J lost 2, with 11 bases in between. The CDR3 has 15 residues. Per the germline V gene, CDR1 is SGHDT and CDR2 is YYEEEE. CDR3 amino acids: CASSLGDGVNYGYTF. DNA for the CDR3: TGTGCCAGCAGCTTGGGGGACGGAGTAAACTATGGCTACACCTTC. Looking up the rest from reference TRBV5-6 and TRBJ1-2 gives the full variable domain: DAGVTQSPTHLIKTRGQQVTLRCSPKSGHDTVSWYQQALGQGPQFIFQYYEEEERQRGNFPDRFSGHQFPNYSSELNVNALLLGDSALYLCASSLGDGVNYGYTFGSGTRLTVV.

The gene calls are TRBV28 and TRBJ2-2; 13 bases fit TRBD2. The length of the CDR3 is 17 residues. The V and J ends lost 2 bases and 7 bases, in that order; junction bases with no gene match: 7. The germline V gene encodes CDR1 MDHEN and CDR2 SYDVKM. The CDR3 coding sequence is TGTGCCAGCAGTTTACTGGGCGGACTAGCGGGAGTCGGGGAGCTGTTTTTT. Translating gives CASSLLGGLAGVGELFF.

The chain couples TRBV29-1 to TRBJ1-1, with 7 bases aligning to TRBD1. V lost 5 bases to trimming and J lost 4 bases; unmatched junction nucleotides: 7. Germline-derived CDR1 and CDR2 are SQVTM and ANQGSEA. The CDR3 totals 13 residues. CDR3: CSVIQGMATEAFF. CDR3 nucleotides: TGCAGCGTTATACAGGGGATGGCCACTGAAGCTTTCTTT.

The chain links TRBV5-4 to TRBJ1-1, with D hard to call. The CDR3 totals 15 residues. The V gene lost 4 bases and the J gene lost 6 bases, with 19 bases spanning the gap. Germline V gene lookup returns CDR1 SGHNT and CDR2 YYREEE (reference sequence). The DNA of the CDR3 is TGTGCCAGCAGCCCTGGTGGAGGGCGTCGGGCTGAAGCTTTCTTT. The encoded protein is CASSPGGGRRAEAFF.

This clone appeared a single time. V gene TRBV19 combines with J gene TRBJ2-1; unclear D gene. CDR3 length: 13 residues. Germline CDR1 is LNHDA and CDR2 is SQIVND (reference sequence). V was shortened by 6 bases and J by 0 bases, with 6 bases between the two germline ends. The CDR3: CASSLSSYNEQFF. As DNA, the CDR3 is TGTGCCAGTAGCCTTAGCTCCTACAATGAGCAGTTCTTC. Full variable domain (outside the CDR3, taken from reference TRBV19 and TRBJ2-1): DGGITQSPKYLFRKEGQNVTLSCEQNLNHDAMYWYRQDPGQGLRLIYYSQIVNDFQKGDIAEGYSVSREKKESFPLTVTSAQKNPTAFYLCASSLSSYNEQFFGPGTRLTVL.

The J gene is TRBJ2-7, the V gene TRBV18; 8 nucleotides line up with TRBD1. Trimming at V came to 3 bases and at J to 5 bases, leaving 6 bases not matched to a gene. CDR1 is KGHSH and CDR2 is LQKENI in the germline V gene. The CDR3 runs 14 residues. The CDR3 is CASSPNRGVDEQYF. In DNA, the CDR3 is TGTGCCAGCTCACCGAACAGGGGGGTCGACGAGCAGTACTTC.

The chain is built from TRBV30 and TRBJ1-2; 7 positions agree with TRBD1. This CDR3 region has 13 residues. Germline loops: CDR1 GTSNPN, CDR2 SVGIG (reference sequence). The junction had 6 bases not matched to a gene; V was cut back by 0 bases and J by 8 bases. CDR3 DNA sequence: TGTGCCTGGAGTGTAGGGGGCGGGGGCGGCTACACCTTC. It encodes CAWSVGGGGGYTF.

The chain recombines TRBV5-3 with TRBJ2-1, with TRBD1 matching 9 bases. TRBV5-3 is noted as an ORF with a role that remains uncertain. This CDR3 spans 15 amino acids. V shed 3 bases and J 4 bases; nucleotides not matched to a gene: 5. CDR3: CARSSDRGSYNEQFF. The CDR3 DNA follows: TGTGCCAGAAGCTCAGACAGGGGGTCATACAATGAGCAGTTCTTC.

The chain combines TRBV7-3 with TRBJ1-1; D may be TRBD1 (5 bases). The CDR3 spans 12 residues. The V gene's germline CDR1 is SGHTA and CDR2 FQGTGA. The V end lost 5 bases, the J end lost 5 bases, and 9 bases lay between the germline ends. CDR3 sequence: CASSAAGTEAFF. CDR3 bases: TGTGCCAGCAGCGCGGCAGGGACTGAAGCTTTCTTT.

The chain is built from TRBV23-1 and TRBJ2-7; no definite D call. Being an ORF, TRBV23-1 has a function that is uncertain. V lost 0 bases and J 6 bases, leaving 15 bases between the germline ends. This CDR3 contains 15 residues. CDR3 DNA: TGCGCCAGCAGTCAATCTTCTCCGCCACATAGCGAGCAGTACTTC. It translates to CASSQSSPPHSEQYF.

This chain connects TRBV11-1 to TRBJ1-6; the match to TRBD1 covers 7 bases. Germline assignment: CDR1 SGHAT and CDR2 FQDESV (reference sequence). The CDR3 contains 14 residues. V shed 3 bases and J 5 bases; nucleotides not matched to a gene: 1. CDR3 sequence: CASSFRGNNSPLHF. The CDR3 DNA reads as TGTGCCAGCAGCTTCAGGGGGAATAATTCACCCCTCCACTTT.

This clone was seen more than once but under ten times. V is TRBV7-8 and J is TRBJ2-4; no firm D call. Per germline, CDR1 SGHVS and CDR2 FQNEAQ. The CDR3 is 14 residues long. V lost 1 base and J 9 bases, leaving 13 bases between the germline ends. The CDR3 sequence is CASSLDTGAFIQYF. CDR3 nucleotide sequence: TGTGCCAGCAGCTTAGATACGGGTGCGTTCATTCAGTACTTC.

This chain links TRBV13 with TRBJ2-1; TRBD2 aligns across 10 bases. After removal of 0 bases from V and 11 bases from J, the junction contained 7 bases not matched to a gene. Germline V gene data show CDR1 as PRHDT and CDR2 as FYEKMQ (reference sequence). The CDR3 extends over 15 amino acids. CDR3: CASSLGPAGGPKQFF. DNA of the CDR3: TGTGCCAGCAGCTTAGGTCCAGCGGGAGGGCCCAAGCAGTTCTTC. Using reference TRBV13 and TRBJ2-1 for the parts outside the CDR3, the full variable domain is AAGVIQSPRHLIKEKRETATLKCYPIPRHDTVYWYQQGPGQDPQFLISFYEKMQSDKGSIPDRFSAQQFSDYHSELNMSSLELGDSALYFCASSLGPAGGPKQFFGPGTRLTVL.

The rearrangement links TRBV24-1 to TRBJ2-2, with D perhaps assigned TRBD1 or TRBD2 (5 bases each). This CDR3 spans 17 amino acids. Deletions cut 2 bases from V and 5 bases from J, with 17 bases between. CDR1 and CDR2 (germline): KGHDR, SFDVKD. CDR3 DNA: TGTGCCACCAGTGATTCCACCCCCAAATGGGGGACCGGGGAGCTGTTTTTT. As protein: CATSDSTPKWGTGELFF.

CDR3 sequence (DNA): TGTGCCAGCTCCCACCGGCTGCATACGCAGTATTTT. This codes for CASSHRLHTQYF. The genes are TRBV18 and TRBJ2-3; D is unresolved. V lost 6 bases, J lost 7 bases, and 11 bases lay in between. Germline CDR1 and CDR2: KGHSH and LQKENI. The CDR3 totals 12 residues.

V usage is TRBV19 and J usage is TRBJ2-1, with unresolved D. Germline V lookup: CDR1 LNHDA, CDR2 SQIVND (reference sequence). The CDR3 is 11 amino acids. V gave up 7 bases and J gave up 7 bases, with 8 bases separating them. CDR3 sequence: CASTAMNEQFF. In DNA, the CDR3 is TGTGCCAGTACGGCGATGAATGAGCAGTTCTTC.

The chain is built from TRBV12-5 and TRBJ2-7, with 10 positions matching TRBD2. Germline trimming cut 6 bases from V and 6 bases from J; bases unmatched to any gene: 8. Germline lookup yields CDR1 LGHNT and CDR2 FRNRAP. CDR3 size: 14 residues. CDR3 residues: CASGESGRAVEQYF. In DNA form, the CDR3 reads TGTGCTAGTGGGGAGAGCGGGAGGGCCGTCGAGCAGTACTTC.

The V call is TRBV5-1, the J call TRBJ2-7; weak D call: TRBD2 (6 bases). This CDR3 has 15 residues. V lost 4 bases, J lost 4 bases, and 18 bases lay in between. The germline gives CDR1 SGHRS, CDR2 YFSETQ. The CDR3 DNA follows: TGCGCCAGCAGCCCCTCGGGACTTTTGGCGTACGAGCAGTACTTC. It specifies CASSPSGLLAYEQYF.

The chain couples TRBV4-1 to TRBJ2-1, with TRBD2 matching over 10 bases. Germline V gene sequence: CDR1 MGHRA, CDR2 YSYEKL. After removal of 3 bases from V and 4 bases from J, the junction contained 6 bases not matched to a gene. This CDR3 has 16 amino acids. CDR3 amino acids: CASSQDLAGGYNEQFF. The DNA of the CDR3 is TGCGCCAGCAGCCAGGACTTAGCGGGAGGTTACAATGAGCAGTTCTTC.

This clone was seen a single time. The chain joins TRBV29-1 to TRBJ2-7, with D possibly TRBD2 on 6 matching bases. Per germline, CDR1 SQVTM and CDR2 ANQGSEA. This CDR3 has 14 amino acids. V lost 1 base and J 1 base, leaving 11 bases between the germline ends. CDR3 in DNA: TGCAGCGTTGAAGTTGGGACTTCTTCCTACGAGCAGTACTTC. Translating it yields CSVEVGTSSYEQYF.

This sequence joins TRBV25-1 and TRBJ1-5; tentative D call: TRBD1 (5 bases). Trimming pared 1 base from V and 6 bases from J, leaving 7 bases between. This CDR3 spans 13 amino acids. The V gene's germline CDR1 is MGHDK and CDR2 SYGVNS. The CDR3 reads CASSESGIQPQHF. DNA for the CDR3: TGTGCCAGCAGTGAATCAGGGATTCAGCCCCAGCATTTT.

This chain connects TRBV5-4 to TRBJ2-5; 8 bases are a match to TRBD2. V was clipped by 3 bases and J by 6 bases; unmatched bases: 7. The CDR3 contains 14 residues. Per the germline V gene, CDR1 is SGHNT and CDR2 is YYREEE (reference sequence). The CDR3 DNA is TGTGCCAGCAGCTGGGGAGCGGGAGACAAGACCCAGTACTTC. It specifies CASSWGAGDKTQYF.

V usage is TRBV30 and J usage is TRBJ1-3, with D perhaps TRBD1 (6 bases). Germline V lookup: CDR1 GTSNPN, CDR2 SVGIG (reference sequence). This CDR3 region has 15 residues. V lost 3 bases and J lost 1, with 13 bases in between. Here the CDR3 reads CAWRSQGLSGNTIYF. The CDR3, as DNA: TGTGCCTGGAGATCCCAGGGGTTATCTGGAAACACCATATATTTT.

The CDR3: CASSGSAYEQFF. The CDR3 nucleotides are TGTGCCAGCTCGGGCAGCGCATATGAGCAGTTCTTC. V and J are TRBV2 and TRBJ2-1; D is unresolved. The CDR3 totals 12 residues. CDR1 and CDR2 from the germline V gene are SNHLY and FYNNEI. Trimming removed 8 bases at V and 8 bases at J, with 13 bases between.

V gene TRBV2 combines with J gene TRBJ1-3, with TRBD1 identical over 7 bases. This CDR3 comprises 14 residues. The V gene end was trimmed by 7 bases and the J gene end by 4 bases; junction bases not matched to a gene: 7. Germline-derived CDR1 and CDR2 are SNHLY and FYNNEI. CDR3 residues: CASTGDRKGNTIYF. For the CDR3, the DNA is TGTGCCAGCACTGGGGACAGAAAGGGAAACACCATATATTTT.